The rows below give T cell receptor beta chains drawn from one sample of a study of T-cell memory formation after mild COVID-19. TCRdb re-analysed the 5' RACE reads in MiXCR, keeping a single row per CDR3 protein. The data show 150,000 to 200,000 distinct CDR3 sequences, roughly 15% seen once. Sample: PBMCs or a T cell subset sorted from them (not recorded which). These receptors all stem from an adult woman who had mild COVID-19 (a few samples of this study predate the infection). Cell type and time point are not known. CDR3s include the opening cysteine and the closing phenylalanine or tryptophan. A D gene is named only where the DNA matches it firmly.

d_call j_call cdr3_length v_call cdr3_aa
TRBD1 TRBJ2-1 17 TRBV4-1 CASSQPPTGKPNNEQFF
. TRBJ2-3 14 TRBV5-4 CASSFGTSTDTQYF
. TRBJ2-5 16 TRBV7-9 CASSLGGRGDQETQYF
. TRBJ2-2 16 TRBV18 CASSSAGADNTGELFF
TRBD2 TRBJ2-3 21 TRBV3-1 CASSQAGLLAGGIPSTDTQYF
. TRBJ2-2 15 TRBV5-1 CASSLAQGNTGELFF
. TRBJ2-2 15 TRBV11-1 CASSLLGSPTGELFF
. TRBJ2-1 14 TRBV7-9 CASSLAPFGNEQFF
. TRBJ1-4 15 TRBV24-1 CATSDFVTGGEKLFF
TRBD2 TRBJ2-3 16 TRBV24-1 CATSEPGLALADTQYF
. TRBJ2-3 16 TRBV6-1 CASSEWEGPGTDTQYF
TRBD2 TRBJ2-7 14 TRBV9 CASSPGTSVYEQYF
TRBD1 TRBJ2-3 15 TRBV27 CASGSWDSLGDTQYF
TRBD1 TRBJ2-7 15 TRBV11-2 CASSSRTGPHYEQYF
TRBD1 TRBJ2-7 16 TRBV5-6 CASSLGGQGLHYEQYF
. TRBJ2-3 13 TRBV7-2 CASSLASMDTQYF
. TRBJ2-7 14 TRBV7-9 CASSLGRRNYEQYF
TRBD2 TRBJ2-7 14 TRBV12-5 CASGRGGVLDEQYF
. TRBJ1-2 13 TRBV29-1 CSAPGATNYGYTF
TRBD2 TRBJ2-4 19 TRBV5-6 CASSSTLGLAGNVKNIQYF
. TRBJ2-1 17 TRBV12-3/TRBV12-4 CASSPQGREVAYNEQFF
. TRBJ1-6 14 TRBV3-1 CASSRTFKGSPLHF
TRBD2 TRBJ2-5 16 TRBV7-6 CASSSRLAQHQETQYF
TRBD2 TRBJ2-7 15 TRBV12-3/TRBV12-4 CASSSGLVPSYEQYF
. TRBJ2-7 15 TRBV27 CASSLDFGPAWEQYF
TRBD1 TRBJ1-2 17 TRBV6-6 CASSNRDRDKGDYGYTF
. TRBJ2-7 17 TRBV5-1 CASSGYIRERVIYEQYF
TRBD2 TRBJ2-1 17 TRBV4-2 CASSHGTSGGAVNEQFF
TRBD1 TRBJ2-5 15 TRBV7-9 CASSLAGQGAETQYF
. TRBJ2-6 15 TRBV12-3/TRBV12-4 CASSLKVTGANVLTF
TRBD2 TRBJ2-1 13 TRBV20-1 CSARGLAPNEQFF
. TRBJ2-2 12 TRBV4-1 CASSHVGGELFF
. TRBJ2-3 15 TRBV13 CASSSRQGGSDTQYF